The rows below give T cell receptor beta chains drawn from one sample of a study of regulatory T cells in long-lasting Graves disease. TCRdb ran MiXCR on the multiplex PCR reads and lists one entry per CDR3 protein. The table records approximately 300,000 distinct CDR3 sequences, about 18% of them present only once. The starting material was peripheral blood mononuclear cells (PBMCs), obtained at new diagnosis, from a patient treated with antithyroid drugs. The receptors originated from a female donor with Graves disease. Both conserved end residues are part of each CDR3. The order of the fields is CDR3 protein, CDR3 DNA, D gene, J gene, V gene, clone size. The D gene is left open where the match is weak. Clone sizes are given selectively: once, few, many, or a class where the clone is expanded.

CSARGDSRGQFF	TGCAGTGCTAGAGGAGATAGTAGGGGGCAGTTCTTC	.	TRBJ2-1	TRBV20-1	.
CASSRGSYNEQFF	TGTGCCAGCAGTCGGGGCTCCTACAATGAGCAGTTCTTC	.	TRBJ2-1	TRBV19	many
CASRLKGIPYEQYF	TGTGCCAGCAGACTCAAGGGGATCCCCTACGAGCAGTACTTC	.	TRBJ2-7	TRBV28	.
CASSPYGQSNEKLFF	TGTGCCAGCAGTCCCTACGGACAGTCTAATGAAAAACTGTTTTTT	.	TRBJ1-4	TRBV25-1	many
CASSQWDSSYEQYF	TGTGCCAGCAGCCAATGGGACAGCTCCTACGAGCAGTACTTC	TRBD1	TRBJ2-7	TRBV14	many
CASSQVGETGELFF	TGTGCCAGCAGCCAAGTCGGAGAGACCGGGGAGCTGTTTTTT	.	TRBJ2-2	TRBV3-1	many
CASSDPSGGEQYF	TGTGCCAGCAGCGACCCGTCAGGGGGCGAGCAGTACTTC	TRBD1	TRBJ2-7	TRBV11-3	many
CASRGQGADNEQFF	TGTGCCAGCAGGGGTCAGGGGGCGGACAATGAGCAGTTCTTC	TRBD1	TRBJ2-1	TRBV7-9	many
CASSRNNNQPQHF	TGTGCCAGCAGCAGGAATAACAATCAGCCCCAGCATTTT	.	TRBJ1-5	TRBV25-1	.
CASSQLFGAPLQAFF	TGTGCCAGCAGCCAGTTGTTTGGGGCTCCTCTGCAAGCTTTCTTT	.	TRBJ1-1	TRBV14	.
CSANSRTSTDTQYF	TGCAGTGCTAATAGTCGTACTAGCACAGATACGCAGTATTTT	.	TRBJ2-3	TRBV20-1	many
CASSPNENTGELFF	TGTGCCAGCAGCCCCAACGAGAACACCGGGGAGCTGTTTTTT	.	TRBJ2-2	TRBV13	many
CASSLGRNTEAFF	TGTGCCAGCAGTTTGGGTAGAAACACTGAAGCTTTCTTT	.	TRBJ1-1	TRBV28	many
CASSYRTGGGNQPQHF	TGTGCCAGCAGTTATAGGACAGGGGGCGGCAATCAGCCCCAGCATTTT	TRBD1	TRBJ1-5	TRBV6-2/TRBV6-3	.